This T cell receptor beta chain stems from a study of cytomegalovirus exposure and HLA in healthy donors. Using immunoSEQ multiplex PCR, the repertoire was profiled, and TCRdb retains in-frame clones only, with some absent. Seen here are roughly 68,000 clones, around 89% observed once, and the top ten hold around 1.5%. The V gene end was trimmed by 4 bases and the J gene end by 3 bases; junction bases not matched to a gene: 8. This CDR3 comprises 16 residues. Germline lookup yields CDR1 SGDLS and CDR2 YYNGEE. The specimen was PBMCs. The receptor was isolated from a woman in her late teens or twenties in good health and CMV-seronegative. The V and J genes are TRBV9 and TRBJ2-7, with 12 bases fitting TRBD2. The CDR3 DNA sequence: TGTGCCAGCAGCCCCAGGACTAGCGGGGATAGCTACGAGCAGTACTTC. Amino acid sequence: CASSPRTSGDSYEQYF.